This T cell receptor beta chain was sequenced for a study of blood T cell repertoires in COVID-19. In the authors' workflow: Nucleated cell counts were estimated from reference gene primer amplification. Some clones are missing from TCRdb's copy, which holds only in-frame ones; the method was immunoSEQ multiplex PCR. The DNA was the basis for D and trimming; V, J and clone size are from that table. The profile covers around 70,000 clones, with about 88% appearing a single time and around 1.6% taken by the ten largest. CDR1 is SGDLS, CDR2 YYNGEE, per germline. V lost 3 bases, J lost 3 bases, and 16 bases lay in between. The CDR3 runs to 15 residues.

Material: peripheral blood. The gene calls are TRBV9 and TRBJ2-7, with TRBD2 as a possible D gene (6 bases). The receptor's source is a man aged 50 or older with acute or convalescent COVID-19. CDR3 sequence (DNA): TGTGCCAGCAGCGCCTCCGTGGGGGGAAACTACGAGCAGTACTTC. Its protein is CASSASVGGNYEQYF.